Below are 20 T cell receptor beta chains sequenced from a single sample in a study of patients and donors after allogeneic stem cell transplantation. TCRdb reprocessed the RT-PCR reads via MiXCR and lists one record per CDR3 protein. The table lists 150,000 to 200,000 distinct CDR3 sequences, approximately 22% of them singletons. Material: blood, either unsorted or a sorted T cell fraction (not recorded which). These receptor sequences come from a human donor who was either an allogeneic HSCT recipient or a stem cell or donor lymphocyte infusion donor (not recorded which). It is not recorded whose cells these are; they may come from a transplant donor.

This clonotype was counted a few times. CDR3 residues: CASSSGQGKFTDTQYF. In DNA, the CDR3 is TGTGCCAGCAGCTCCGGCCAGGGGAAATTCACAGATACGCAGTATTTT. The chain is built from TRBV7-2 and TRBJ2-3, with a weak D call TRBD1 (6 bases). Trimming took 4 bases from V and 2 from J, leaving 16 bases between them. The CDR3 totals 16 residues. Germline V lookup: CDR1 SGHTA, CDR2 FQGNSA.

The chain employs TRBV20-1 and TRBJ2-1; 7 bases are a match to TRBD2. Germline values: CDR1 DFQATT, CDR2 SNEGSKA (reference sequence). The ends lost 5 bases at V and 0 bases at J; junction bases unmatched: 7. The CDR3 is 15 residues long. The CDR3 region is CSAHSGSSSYNEQFF. The CDR3 bases are TGCAGTGCTCATAGCGGGTCCAGCTCCTACAATGAGCAGTTCTTC.

The V gene is TRBV20-1, the J gene TRBJ1-4, with TRBD1 identical over 8 bases. V lost 4 bases and J lost 5; bases outside the gene matches: 6. The CDR3 totals 14 residues. Per germline, CDR1 DFQATT and CDR2 SNEGSKA (reference sequence). CDR3 residues: CSAKPGGINEKLFF. The DNA of the CDR3 is TGCAGTGCTAAACCAGGGGGCATAAATGAAAAACTGTTTTTT.

This clonotype has more than one count but fewer than ten. The rearrangement links TRBV10-3 to TRBJ2-3; the match to TRBD1 covers 9 bases. Germline values: CDR1 ENHRY, CDR2 SYGVKD. Unmatched junction bases numbered 10, after V lost 3 bases and J lost 6 bases. This CDR3 is built from 16 residues. The CDR3 sequence: CAISEAGTGTLDTQYF. The CDR3 bases are TGTGCCATCAGTGAAGCAGGGACAGGGACGCTGGATACGCAGTATTTT.

Only a few counts were recorded for this clonotype. The chain employs TRBV20-1 and TRBJ2-3; D is tentatively TRBD1 or TRBD2 (6 bases each). The V end was cut by 2 bases, the J end by 7 bases, with 22 bases between. Germline V gene sequence: CDR1 DFQATT, CDR2 SNEGSKA (reference sequence). The CDR3 is made up of 16 amino acids. The CDR3 protein is CSARLSGGAQGNTQYF. CDR3 coding DNA: TGCAGTGCTAGACTATCGGGCGGGGCTCAGGGGAATACGCAGTATTTT.

This clonotype was picked up one time. This chain uses TRBV7-9 with TRBJ2-1, with 12 bases matching TRBD2. The CDR3 length is 14 residues. V lost 6 bases and J lost 8; bases outside the gene matches: 5. CDR1 and CDR2 (germline): SEHNR, FQNEAQ (reference sequence). In nucleotides, the CDR3 is TGTGCCAGCAGACTAGCGGGAGGTAGGGATGAGCAGTTCTTC. Translation: CASRLAGGRDEQFF. Combining the CDR3 with reference TRBV7-9 and TRBJ2-1 gives the whole variable domain DTGVSQNPRHKITKRGQNVTFRCDPISEHNRLYWYRQTLGQGPEFLTYFQNEAQLEKSRLLSDRFSAERPKGSFSTLEIQRTEQGDSAMYLCASRLAGGRDEQFFGPGTRLTVL.

The table lists this clonotype with many counts. The chain joins TRBV20-1 to TRBJ1-2; D uncertain. V shed 0 bases and J shed 6 bases, with 17 bases lying between them. In germline, CDR1 is DFQATT, CDR2 SNEGSKA (reference sequence). The CDR3 runs to 15 residues. CDR3 coding DNA: TGCAGTGCTAGAGACTCGACCGGGAAGTTGGATGGCTACACCTTC. This gives the protein CSARDSTGKLDGYTF.

Ten or more counts support this clonotype. J is TRBJ1-4 and V is TRBV27, with D perhaps matching TRBD1 (5 bases). V lost 10 bases to trimming and J lost 3 bases, with 24 bases between them. Germline V gene sequence: CDR1 MNHEY, CDR2 SMNVEV (reference sequence). This CDR3 has 17 residues. DNA of the CDR3: TGTGCCACGTCCTCCGCACCAGGGACTCGGTCTAATGAAAAACTGTTTTTT. Protein product: CATSSAPGTRSNEKLFF.

In this sample, this clonotype turned up a few times. The rearrangement links TRBV24-1 to TRBJ1-1; D is possibly TRBD1 (5 bases). Germline CDR1 is KGHDR and CDR2 is SFDVKD. CDR3 size: 13 residues. Trimming removed 7 bases at V and 4 bases at J, with 12 bases between. CDR3 residues: CATRWDSLTEAFF. In DNA, the CDR3 is TGTGCCACCAGATGGGACTCCCTCACTGAAGCTTTCTTT.

The CDR3 spells CASSFPGLAGNSYEQYF. CDR3 in DNA: TGTGCCAGCAGTTTCCCGGGACTAGCGGGCAACTCCTACGAGCAGTACTTC. The chain uses TRBV6-6 and TRBJ2-7; TRBD2 aligns across 12 bases. CDR1 MNHNY and CDR2 SVGAGI come from the germline V gene (reference sequence). The CDR3 loop spans 17 amino acids. The V and J ends lost 4 bases and 0 bases, in that order; junction bases with no gene match: 7.

The DNA of the CDR3 is TGTGCCAGCAGCTTAAGGGGTGCGGGGGACCTCACAGATACGCAGTATTTT. It translates to CASSLRGAGDLTDTQYF. The gene calls are TRBV7-3 and TRBJ2-3; 7 nucleotides line up with TRBD2. J was trimmed by 2 bases and V by 1 base; bases with no gene match: 9. The CDR3 has 17 residues. Germline V gene sequence: CDR1 SGHTA, CDR2 FQGTGA.

This chain links TRBV30 with TRBJ2-3; D gene uncertain. Germline CDR1 and CDR2: GTSNPN and SVGIG (reference sequence). V lost 1 base to trimming and J lost 1 base, with 9 bases between them. The CDR3 sequence is 14 residues long. The CDR3 DNA reads as TGTGCCTGGAGTGGTTTAGTCGGCACAGATACGCAGTATTTT. It yields the protein CAWSGLVGTDTQYF.

There are a few counts of this clonotype. J is TRBJ2-7 and V is TRBV20-1, with TRBD1 matching over 7 bases. This CDR3 region has 13 residues. CDR1 and CDR2 (germline): DFQATT, SNEGSKA (reference sequence). V lost 6 bases and J lost 6; bases outside the gene matches: 11. CDR3 in amino acids: CSAIDRVVREQYF. The CDR3 region has the DNA TGCAGTGCAATCGACAGGGTTGTCCGCGAGCAGTACTTC.

In its sample, this clonotype was seen a few times. The V gene is TRBV19, the J gene TRBJ1-1; TRBD1 is a possible D gene (5 bases). CDR3 length: 14 residues. Deletions cut 4 bases from V and 5 bases from J, with 14 bases between. Germline CDR1 reads LNHDA; CDR2 reads SQIVND (reference sequence). CDR3 bases: TGTGCCAGTAGTACCAGGGTCGAGTTGACTGAAGCTTTCTTT. Translating gives CASSTRVELTEAFF.

The table lists this clonotype with many counts. J is TRBJ1-5 and V is TRBV2; D possibly corresponds to TRBD1 (6 bases). Trimming pared 5 bases from V and 0 bases from J, leaving 14 bases between. The CDR3 contains 16 residues. Germline CDR1 SNHLY, CDR2 FYNNEI. This CDR3 reads CASSPQGIYSNQPQHF. CDR3 in DNA: TGTGCCAGCAGTCCGCAGGGGATCTATAGCAATCAGCCCCAGCATTTT.

This clonotype was seen a few times. The chain couples TRBV29-1 to TRBJ1-1; tentative D call: TRBD1 (5 bases). Germline-derived CDR1 and CDR2 are SQVTM and ANQGSEA. The CDR3 has 12 residues. V was shortened by 6 bases and J by 7 bases, with 15 bases between the two germline ends. CDR3 in DNA: TGCAGCGTGGTGGTACAGGAAATTGAAGCTTTCTTT. Protein: CSVVVQEIEAFF.

V and J are TRBV12-3 or TRBV12-4 and TRBJ1-5; TRBD1 aligns across 9 bases. The J segment lost 1 base and the V segment lost 6 bases, leaving 4 bases of the junction unmatched. CDR3 length equals 15 residues. The CDR3 here is CASSLGTGSNQPQHF. The CDR3 region has the DNA TGTGCCAGCAGCCTCGGGACAGGGAGCAATCAGCCCCAGCATTTT.

This clonotype has a handful of counts. The gene calls are TRBV7-9 and TRBJ2-3; TRBD1 agrees at 9 bases. CDR1 is SEHNR, CDR2 FQNEAQ, per germline (reference sequence). The V gene end was trimmed by 8 bases and the J gene end by 6 bases; junction bases not matched to a gene: 12. This CDR3 has 15 residues. The CDR3 sequence: CASQELGQGGDTQYF. Written as DNA, the CDR3 is TGTGCCAGCCAAGAATTGGGACAGGGAGGGGATACGCAGTATTTT. The full variable domain, completed using reference TRBV7-9 and TRBJ2-3, is DTGVSQNPRHKITKRGQNVTFRCDPISEHNRLYWYRQTLGQGPEFLTYFQNEAQLEKSRLLSDRFSAERPKGSFSTLEIQRTEQGDSAMYLCASQELGQGGDTQYFGPGTRLTVL.

V usage is TRBV24-1 and J usage is TRBJ1-5; tentatively, D is TRBD1 (5 bases). The CDR3 runs 14 residues. Trimming removed 7 bases at V and 1 base at J, with 10 bases between. CDR1 is KGHDR, CDR2 SFDVKD, per germline. The CDR3 DNA sequence: TGTGCCACCAGCCAGGGTGACAGCAATCAGCCCCAGCATTTT. Encoded protein: CATSQGDSNQPQHF.

This clonotype was seen a handful of times. J is TRBJ1-5 and V is TRBV5-1, with D possibly TRBD1 on 5 matching bases. Trimming left V 0 bases short and J 4 bases short, with 17 bases between. The CDR3 runs to 17 residues. CDR1 SGHRS and CDR2 YFSETQ come from the germline V gene. CDR3 sequence reads: CASSLVEGPLPNQPQHF. The CDR3 region has the DNA TGCGCCAGCAGCTTGGTGGAGGGACCCCTTCCAAATCAGCCCCAGCATTTT.